A single sample gave rise to the 14 T cell receptor beta chains below, sequenced in a study of T cell responses to AZD1222 COVID-19 vaccine. Sequencing was performed with immunoSEQ multiplex PCR; in TCRdb, only in-frame clones are kept and a portion is missing. The sample holds 140,000 to 150,000 clones, about 90% seen once. The sequences come from peripheral blood, collected 28 days after the second AZD1222 dose. Receptor source: an adult who received the AZD1222 COVID-19 vaccine.

This chain connects TRBV15 to TRBJ1-5; a possible D gene is TRBD1 (5 bases). V lost 1 base to trimming and J lost 2 bases, with 6 bases between them. CDR3 length: 14 residues. Germline lookup yields CDR1 LNHNV and CDR2 YYDKDF (reference sequence). The CDR3 region is CATSRARGNQPQHF. The CDR3 nucleotides read TGTGCCACCAGCAGAGCCAGGGGCAATCAGCCCCAGCATTTT.

The V and J genes are TRBV11-2 and TRBJ1-2, with D possibly being TRBD1 (6 bases). Germline V CDR1 and CDR2: SGHAT, FQNNGV. V gave up 4 bases and J gave up 2 bases, with 17 bases separating them. The CDR3 is 16 amino acids. In DNA, the CDR3 is TGTGCCAGCAGCTCGGGACCGGACAGAGAGAACTATGGCTACACCTTC. It codes for CASSSGPDRENYGYTF. Full variable domain (outside the CDR3, taken from reference TRBV11-2 and TRBJ1-2): EAGVAQSPRYKIIEKRQSVAFWCNPISGHATLYWYQQILGQGPKLLIQFQNNGVVDDSQLPKDRFSAERLKGVDSTLKIQPAKLEDSAVYLCASSSGPDRENYGYTFGSGTRLTVV.

The rearrangement uses TRBV19 and TRBJ2-7; 10 positions agree with TRBD1. The CDR3 runs 15 residues. Germline trimming cut 6 bases from V and 2 bases from J; bases unmatched to any gene: 7. Germline V gene lookup returns CDR1 LNHDA and CDR2 SQIVND (reference sequence). This chain's CDR3 is CASSTGTGVTYEQYF. The CDR3 DNA sequence: TGTGCCAGTAGCACCGGGACAGGGGTCACCTACGAGCAGTACTTC.

The chain couples TRBV9 to TRBJ1-4; unclear D gene. The CDR3 runs 18 residues. V was pared by 3 bases and J by 0 bases, with 18 bases between. The germline V gene has CDR1 SGDLS and CDR2 YYNGEE. CDR3 coding DNA: TGTGCCAGCAGCGGCGCGGGGTTAGGGTTTGCAACTAATGAAAAACTGTTTTTT. Its protein is CASSGAGLGFATNEKLFF. The whole variable domain, filled in from reference TRBV9 and TRBJ1-4, reads DSGVTQTPKHLITATGQRVTLRCSPRSGDLSVYWYQQSLDQGLQFLIQYYNGEERAKGNILERFSAQQFPDLHSELNLSSLELGDSALYFCASSGAGLGFATNEKLFFGSGTQLSVL.

This clone was counted a single time. CDR3 sequence reads: CASSQWDQPQHF. In DNA, the CDR3 is TGTGCCAGCAGTCAGTGGGATCAGCCCCAGCATTTT. V usage is TRBV12-3 or TRBV12-4 and J usage is TRBJ1-5; no definite D call. V lost 5 bases and J 5 bases, leaving 7 bases between the germline ends. There are 12 residues in the CDR3.

The chain combines TRBV2 with TRBJ1-2; D remains ambiguous. From germline, CDR1 is SNHLY and CDR2 FYNNEI. V dropped 1 base and J dropped 7 bases, with 7 bases sitting between them. This CDR3 comprises 12 residues. In DNA, the CDR3 is TGTGCCAGCAGTGAAGGGAACCTTGGCTACACCTTC. It specifies CASSEGNLGYTF. The full variable domain, its missing parts supplied by reference TRBV2 and TRBJ1-2, is EPEVTQTPSHQVTQMGQEVILRCVPISNHLYFYWYRQILGQKVEFLVSFYNNEISEKSEIFDDQFSVERPDGSNFTLKIRSTKLEDSAMYFCASSEGNLGYTFGSGTRLTVV.

This chain connects TRBV6-5 to TRBJ1-3; D gene ambiguous. The CDR3 consists of 14 residues. Germline V gives CDR1 MNHEY, CDR2 SVGAGI. V was cut by 2 bases and J by 1 base, with 6 bases left in between. CDR3 sequence (DNA): TGTGCCAGCAGTTACAGGGAGTCTGGAAACACCATATATTTT. Amino acid sequence: CASSYRESGNTIYF.

The chain combines TRBV3-1 (or the pseudogene TRBV3-2) with TRBJ1-4; D possibly corresponds to TRBD1 (6 bases). Trimming shortened V by 2 bases and J by 4 bases, and 20 bases separated the two germline ends. The CDR3 is 18 amino acids. Looked up from germline, CDR1 is LGHDT and CDR2 is YNNKEL (reference sequence). CDR3 sequence: CASSQWAGTRGSNEKLFF. As DNA, the CDR3 is TGTGCCAGCAGCCAATGGGCGGGGACACGGGGAAGTAATGAAAAACTGTTTTTT.

The chain joins TRBV7-2 to TRBJ1-4, with 8 nucleotides matching TRBD1. Per the germline V gene, CDR1 is SGHTA and CDR2 is FQGNSA. The length of the CDR3 is 15 residues. J lost 4 bases, V lost 3 bases, and 4 bases had no gene match. The CDR3 DNA is TGTGCCAGCAGCTTCGACAGGGGCCGTAATGAAAAACTGTTTTTT. Translating gives CASSFDRGRNEKLFF.

V is TRBV30 and J is TRBJ2-2; D is perhaps TRBD1 (5 bases). The germline V gene has CDR1 GTSNPN and CDR2 SVGIG (reference sequence). V lost 2 bases to trimming and J lost 0 bases, with 19 bases between them. The CDR3 has 18 amino acids. CDR3 loop: CAWSPPGLAIANTGELFF. CDR3 coding DNA: TGTGCCTGGAGTCCCCCAGGGCTCGCTATCGCGAACACCGGGGAGCTGTTTTTT.

A single count supports this clone. The V call is TRBV12-5, the J call TRBJ2-1; D possibly corresponds to TRBD1 (6 bases). The CDR3 runs to 12 residues. Germline V gives CDR1 LGHNT, CDR2 FRNRAP. Trimming took off 7 bases at V and 9 bases at J, with 13 bases between the two ends. CDR3 coding DNA: TGTGCTAGTGCTAAGCAAGGGGGTGAGCAGTTCTTC. Protein: CASAKQGGEQFF. Based on the CDR3 plus reference TRBV12-5 and TRBJ2-1, the full variable domain is DARVTQTPRHKVTEMGQEVTMRCQPILGHNTVFWYRQTMMQGLELLAYFRNRAPLDDSGMPKDRFSAEMPDATLATLKIQPSEPRDSAVYFCASAKQGGEQFFGPGTRLTVL.

This clone was found once. The V call is TRBV9, the J call TRBJ2-5, with 7 bases aligning to TRBD1. V trimming: 4 bases; J trimming: 9 bases; junction bases outside the gene matches: 12. The germline V gene has CDR1 SGDLS and CDR2 YYNGEE. This CDR3 comprises 14 residues. The CDR3: CASSSEGAGVAQYF. DNA for the CDR3: TGTGCCAGCAGCTCCGAGGGGGCAGGGGTCGCCCAGTACTTC.

The rearrangement uses TRBV7-2 and TRBJ1-3; D unclear. Between the trimmed V and J ends, which lost 1 base and 9 bases, there was a span of 7 bases. CDR3 size: 12 residues. Germline V lookup: CDR1 SGHTA, CDR2 FQGNSA. The CDR3 DNA follows: TGTGCCAGCAGCTTAGAAGGGAGCACCATATATTTT. Translated: CASSLEGSTIYF. Combining the CDR3 with reference TRBV7-2 and TRBJ1-3 gives the whole variable domain GAGVSQSPSNKVTEKGKDVELRCDPISGHTALYWYRQSLGQGLEFLIYFQGNSAPDKSGLPSDRFSAERTGGSVSTLTIQRTQQEDSAVYLCASSLEGSTIYFGEGSWLTVV.

The V and J genes are TRBV27 and TRBJ1-6; maybe TRBD1 (5 bases). Trimming took off 2 bases at V and 12 bases at J, with 14 bases between the two ends. CDR1 is MNHEY and CDR2 is SMNVEV in the germline V gene (reference sequence). This CDR3 is 14 amino acids long. CDR3: CASSLGAAVGPLHF. The CDR3 nucleotides read TGTGCCAGCAGTTTAGGGGCCGCGGTTGGACCCCTCCACTTT.